This TCR beta chain was sequenced during a study of prognosis after radiotherapy for stage I lung cancer. Study details: Every patient with non-small cell lung cancer was judged medically inoperable.

Sample collection consisted of approximately 6.6 milliliters of peripheral blood drawn at each of two time points. This clonotype was picked up many times. The study amplified the TCR beta CDR3 region from genomic DNA. This amplification was carried out by two rounds of multiplex PCR. Amplification during the initial PCR round employed primers specific to each TRBV and TRBJ gene. TCRdb fed the multiplex PCR reads into MiXCR, producing one record per CDR3 protein. The table includes around 13,000 distinct CDR3 sequences, less than 50% detected once. The germline V gene encodes CDR1 MNHEY and CDR2 SMNVEV (reference sequence). Deletions cut 2 bases from V and 6 bases from J, with 18 bases between. This CDR3 contains 16 residues.

The sequencing here drew on PBMCs, taken before or after stereotactic body radiation therapy (not recorded which). The TCR originated in a donor over 45 with non-small cell lung cancer. The chain has TRBV27 and TRBJ2-3; D possibly corresponds to TRBD2 (6 bases). The CDR3 spells CASSLGRPGVTDTQYF. CDR3 in DNA: TGTGCCAGCAGTTTAGGGCGGCCGGGGGTGACGGATACGCAGTATTTT.